The 17 T cell receptor beta chains in this list originate from one sample, sequenced in a study of T-cell reconstitution after alpha-beta-depleted transplantation in children. Construction of the TCRbeta library involved unique molecular identifiers. From the PCR reads, TCRdb called clonotypes with MiXCR, one entry per CDR3 protein. The repertoire consists of fewer than 350,000 distinct CDR3 sequences, with approximately 10% occurring once and the leading ten covering 23%. This material consisted of peripheral blood, taken 180 days after TCRalphabeta/CD19-depleted stem cell transplant. The receptors originated from a male patient between 2 and 10 years old who had a stem cell transplant for chronic granulomatous disease, so the T cells may come from the graft donor.

About this clonotype: A read error may produce the germline difference seen at one junction end. The chain links TRBV4-2 to TRBJ2-1; the match to TRBD1 covers 7 bases. The CDR3 is 14 amino acids. Germline CDR1 LGHNA, CDR2 YNFKEQ. The DNA for the CDR3 is TGTGCCATCAGCCCCCGGACAGGAAGGTCCGAGCAGTTCTTC. Protein sequence: CAISPRTGRSEQFF.

About this clonotype itself: Just one base apart from a much larger clone, this may be a read error. V gene TRBV28 combines with J gene TRBJ2-5; TRBD2 matches at 8 bases. The V gene's germline CDR1 is MDHEN and CDR2 SYDVKM. The CDR3 is 13 residues long. Written as DNA, the CDR3 is TGTGCCAGCAGGGGACTAGTGGTAGAGACCCCGTACTTC. This gives the protein CASRGLVVETPYF. The whole variable domain, filled in from reference TRBV28 and TRBJ2-5, reads DVKVTQSSRYLVKRTGEKVFLECVQDMDHENMFWYRQDPGLGLRLIYFSYDVKMKEKGDIPEGYSVSREKKERFSLILESASTNQTSMYLCASRGLVVETPYFGPGTRLLVL.

This clonotype was detected many times. Here the CDR3 reads CASSLTGELTGEAFF. As DNA, the CDR3 is TGCGCCAGCAGCCTTACCGGGGAACTCACTGGAGAAGCTTTCTTT. V and J are TRBV4-1 and TRBJ1-1; D call uncertain. V was cut by 4 bases and J by 8 bases, with 20 bases left in between. The CDR3 runs 15 residues. The germline V gene has CDR1 MGHRA and CDR2 YSYEKL.

This clonotype occurred many times. The chain uses TRBV4-1 and TRBJ1-2, with 7 bases lining up with TRBD1. The CDR3 extends over 15 amino acids. The trim removed 2 bases at V and 7 bases at J, leaving 10 bases unmatched. CDR1 and CDR2 from the germline V gene are MGHRA and YSYEKL. CDR3 sequence reads: CASSQRPVQGTGYTF. The DNA for the CDR3 is TGCGCCAGCAGCCAAAGGCCTGTACAGGGGACTGGCTACACCTTC.

Notes on this clonotype: Possible read error: a much larger clone is one base away. DNA for the CDR3: TGTGCCAGCAGTTCCAGGCCGTTCTTGTACTTC. As protein: CASSSRPFLYF. This chain connects TRBV27 to TRBJ2-4, with D hard to call. Germline assignment: CDR1 MNHEY and CDR2 SMNVEV (reference sequence). This CDR3 is 11 amino acids long. V lost 4 bases and J 15 bases, leaving 13 bases between the germline ends.

V gene TRBV5-4 combines with J gene TRBJ2-1; 9 positions agree with TRBD2. V lost 5 bases and J lost 9; bases outside the gene matches: 6. This CDR3 comprises 13 residues. Germline V lookup: CDR1 SGHNT, CDR2 YYREEE (reference sequence). The CDR3 sequence: CASSLAGISEQFF. The DNA of the CDR3 is TGTGCCAGCAGTCTAGCGGGAATAAGTGAGCAGTTCTTC. Together with reference TRBV5-4 and TRBJ2-1, the CDR3 gives the full variable domain: ETGVTQSPTHLIKTRGQQVTLRCSSQSGHNTVSWYQQALGQGPQFIFQYYREEENGRGNFPPRFSGLQFPNYSSELNVNALELDDSALYLCASSLAGISEQFFGPGTRLTVL.

This clonotype was picked up many times. The CDR3 DNA follows: TGTGCCAGCAGCCAGGGGGAACTAGCGGGAGGGACCACCGGGGAGCTGTTTTTT. It yields the protein CASSQGELAGGTTGELFF. This chain joins TRBV3-1 and TRBJ2-2; 13 nucleotides match TRBD2. Per germline, CDR1 LGHDT and CDR2 YNNKEL (reference sequence). V shed 3 bases, J shed 4 bases, and the junction held 8 bases outside the gene matches. This CDR3 has 18 residues.

This clonotype was seen ten or more times. The chain carries TRBV7-2 and TRBJ2-5; 8 bases are a match to TRBD1. The CDR3 length is 14 residues. Losses at the gene ends were 3 bases for V and 5 bases for J; bases not matched to a gene: 5. Germline lookup yields CDR1 SGHTA and CDR2 FQGNSA. The CDR3 DNA reads TGTGCCAGCAGCTTGGGGACAGGCATTGAGACCCAGTACTTC. It translates to CASSLGTGIETQYF.

The genes are TRBV7-2 and TRBJ2-3; D gene ambiguous. The CDR3 is made up of 14 amino acids. Germline V gene lookup returns CDR1 SGHTA and CDR2 FQGNSA. V was trimmed by 5 bases and J by 1 base, leaving 10 bases between them. The CDR3 DNA sequence: TGTGCCAGCAGCCATTTTCGGGGCACAGATACGCAGTATTTT. Encoded protein: CASSHFRGTDTQYF.

This clonotype was counted ten times or more. The chain couples TRBV28 to TRBJ1-1; a weak D match, TRBD1 (6 bases). V gave up 3 bases and J gave up 7 bases, with 12 bases separating them. This CDR3 is built from 13 residues. Per germline, CDR1 MDHEN and CDR2 SYDVKM. The CDR3 spells CASSFNTGFEAFF. As DNA, the CDR3 is TGTGCCAGCAGTTTCAACACAGGGTTTGAAGCTTTCTTT.

This clonotype was counted at least ten times. The chain combines TRBV7-3 with TRBJ2-3; 10 nucleotides line up with TRBD2. The V gene end was trimmed by 6 bases and the J gene end by 3 bases; junction bases not matched to a gene: 6. Germline CDR1 and CDR2: SGHTA and FQGTGA. The length of the CDR3 is 15 residues. CDR3 bases: TGTGCCAGCAGTCACGGACTAGCGGTAACAGATACGCAGTATTTT. Translated: CASSHGLAVTDTQYF.

This clonotype occurred many times. The rearrangement joins TRBV20-1 to TRBJ2-3, with 9 bases that match TRBD2. CDR1 DFQATT and CDR2 SNEGSKA come from the germline V gene (reference sequence). The V gene end was trimmed by 8 bases and the J gene end by 4 bases; junction bases not matched to a gene: 7. This CDR3 comprises 13 residues. CDR3 DNA sequence: TGCAGTCCCGGGCTAGCGGGGTCAGATACGCAGTATTTT. It translates to CSPGLAGSDTQYF.

This clonotype was seen many times. The chain is built from TRBV7-2 and TRBJ2-3; D might be TRBD2 (6 bases). There are 13 residues in the CDR3. Looked up from germline, CDR1 is SGHTA and CDR2 is FQGNSA. V was trimmed by 4 bases and J by 2 bases, leaving 7 bases between them. CDR3 region: CASSWGVTDTQYF. The CDR3 bases are TGTGCCAGCAGCTGGGGGGTCACAGATACGCAGTATTTT.

This clonotype was counted ten times or more. The chain is built from TRBV5-1 and TRBJ2-5; TRBD2 matches at 9 bases. The CDR3 consists of 16 residues. J gave up 4 bases and V 1 base, and 8 bases lay outside the gene matches. Germline CDR1 is SGHRS and CDR2 is YFSETQ. The CDR3 bases are TGCGCCAGCAGCTTGATGCTAGCGGGATTGGGAGAGACCCAGTACTTC. Encoded protein: CASSLMLAGLGETQYF.

This clonotype was seen ten or more times. This chain links TRBV15 with TRBJ2-3; D is undetermined. The CDR3 sequence is 9 residues long. Germline V CDR1 and CDR2: LNHNV, YYDKDF (reference sequence). With 6 bases removed from V and 7 bases from J, the gap between germline ends came to 2 bases. The CDR3 region is CATSHTQYF. The CDR3 nucleotides read TGTGCCACCAGTCATACGCAGTATTTT.

This clonotype was detected ten times or more. Here the CDR3 reads CASSSLVRSASTDTQYF. Here the CDR3 DNA reads TGTGCCAGCAGTAGTCTAGTAAGAAGCGCTTCCACAGATACGCAGTATTTT. The V gene is TRBV6-5, the J gene TRBJ2-3; no clear D gene. The V end was cut by 5 bases, the J end by 2 bases, with 20 bases between. The CDR3 spans 17 residues. Germline-derived CDR1 and CDR2 are MNHEY and SVGAGI.

This clonotype was picked up many times. The chain couples TRBV11-2 to TRBJ2-2; tentatively, D is TRBD1 (7 bases). The CDR3 consists of 17 residues. Germline V gene lookup returns CDR1 SGHAT and CDR2 FQNNGV. The V and J ends lost 1 base and 0 bases respectively, with 12 bases between them. CDR3 sequence reads: CASSLGRGRTNTGELFF. CDR3 sequence (DNA): TGTGCCAGCAGCTTAGGGAGGGGGCGGACGAACACCGGGGAGCTGTTTTTT.